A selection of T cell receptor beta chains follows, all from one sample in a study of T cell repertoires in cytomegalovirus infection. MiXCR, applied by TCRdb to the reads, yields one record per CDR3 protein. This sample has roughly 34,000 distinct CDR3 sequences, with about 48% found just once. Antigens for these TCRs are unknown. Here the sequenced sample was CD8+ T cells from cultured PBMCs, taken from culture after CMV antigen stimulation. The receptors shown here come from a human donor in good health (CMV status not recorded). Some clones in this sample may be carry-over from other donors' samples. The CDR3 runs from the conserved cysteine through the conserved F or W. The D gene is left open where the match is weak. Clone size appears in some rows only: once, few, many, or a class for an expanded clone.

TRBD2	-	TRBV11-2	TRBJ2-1	CASSLGGLGLEQFF	TGTGCCAGCAGCTTAGGGGGACTAGGGCTTGAGCAGTTCTTC
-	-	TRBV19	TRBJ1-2	CASSWTALSGYTF	TGTGCCAGTAGTTGGACAGCCCTCAGTGGCTACACCTTC
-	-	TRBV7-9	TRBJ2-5	CASSLGGVQETQYF	TGTGCCAGCAGCTTAGGGGGAGTCCAAGAGACCCAGTACTTC
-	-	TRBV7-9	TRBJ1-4	CASSRGPGEKLFF	TGTGCCAGCAGCCGGGGACCTGGCGAAAAACTGTTTTTT
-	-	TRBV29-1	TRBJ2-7	CSVEPISSYEQYF	TGCAGCGTTGAGCCCATCTCCTCCTACGAGCAGTACTTC
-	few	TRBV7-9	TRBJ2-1	CASSFGGPNEQFF	TGTGCCAGCAGCTTCGGGGGGCCCAATGAGCAGTTCTTC
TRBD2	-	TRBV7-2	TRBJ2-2	CASSSNAFSGRITGELFF	TGTGCCAGCAGCTCAAACGCCTTTAGCGGGAGGATCACCGGGGAGCTGTTTTTT
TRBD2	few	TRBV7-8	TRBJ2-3	CASSVEEVAGETDTQYF	TGTGCCAGCAGCGTAGAAGAGGTAGCGGGAGAAACAGATACGCAGTATTTT
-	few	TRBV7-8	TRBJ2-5	CASSLAHGEETQYF	TGTGCCAGCAGCTTAGCGCACGGGGAAGAGACCCAGTACTTC
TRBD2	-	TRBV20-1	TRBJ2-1	CSAREEAGGVYNEQFF	TGCAGTGCTAGAGAGGAGGCGGGGGGGGTCTACAATGAGCAGTTCTTC
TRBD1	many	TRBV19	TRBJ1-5	CASSSTRGQGNNQPQHF	TGTGCCAGTAGTTCGACCCGGGGACAGGGGAACAATCAGCCCCAGCATTTT
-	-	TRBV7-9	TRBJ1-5	CASSPQGSYSNQPQHF	TGTGCCAGCAGCCCACAGGGCTCCTATAGCAATCAGCCCCAGCATTTT
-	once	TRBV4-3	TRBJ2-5	CASSQDRGVEGETQYF	TGCGCCAGCAGCCAAGATCGCGGGGTGGAGGGAGAGACCCAGTACTTC
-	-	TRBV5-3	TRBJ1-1	CASSLRRFGGRAEAFF	TGTGCCAGCAGCTTGAGGAGGTTTGGGGGTCGAGCTGAAGCTTTCTTT
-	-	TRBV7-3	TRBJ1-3	CASSSYRLDAGNTIYF	TGTGCCAGCAGCTCGTACAGGCTAGACGCTGGAAACACCATATATTTT
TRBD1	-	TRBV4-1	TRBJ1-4	CASSHRATGTNEKLFF	TGCGCCAGCAGCCACCGAGCGACAGGGACTAATGAAAAACTGTTTTTT
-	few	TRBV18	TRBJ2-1	CASSLSSYNEQFF	TGTGCCAGCTCCCTCAGCTCCTACAATGAGCAGTTCTTC
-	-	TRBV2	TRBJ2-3	CASSESPTDTQYF	TGTGCCAGCAGTGAATCCCCCACAGATACGCAGTATTTT
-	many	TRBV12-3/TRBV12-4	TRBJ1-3	CASSFKVSGNTIYF	TGTGCCAGCAGTTTTAAGGTCTCTGGAAACACCATATATTTT
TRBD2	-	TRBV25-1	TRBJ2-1	CASSESRLRSGGDEQFF	TGTGCCAGCAGTGAATCCCGTCTTCGTAGCGGGGGCGATGAGCAGTTCTTC
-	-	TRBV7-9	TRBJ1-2	CASSTLGDHGGYTF	TGTGCCAGCAGCACCCTGGGGGACCACGGAGGCTACACCTTC
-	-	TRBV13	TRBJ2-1	CASSFGAGTYNEQFF	TGTGCCAGCAGCTTCGGGGCGGGGACCTACAATGAGCAGTTCTTC
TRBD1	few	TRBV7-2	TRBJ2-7	CASSNPAAGGHRSYEQYF	TGTGCCAGCAGCAATCCTGCCGCAGGGGGACATAGAAGCTACGAGCAGTACTTC
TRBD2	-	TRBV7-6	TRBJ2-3	CASSRTGGGDTQYF	TGTGCCAGCAGCCGAACGGGAGGTGGTGATACGCAGTATTTT
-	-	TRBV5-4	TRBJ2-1	CASSDRIDEQFF	TGTGCCAGCAGCGACCGAATAGATGAGCAGTTCTTC
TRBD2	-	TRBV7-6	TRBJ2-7	CASSAAGGTYEQYF	TGTGCCAGCAGCGCAGCGGGGGGGACCTACGAGCAGTACTTC
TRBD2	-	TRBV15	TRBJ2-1	CATSRSLAGQSSYNEQFF	TGTGCCACCAGCAGATCCTTAGCGGGGCAGAGCTCCTACAATGAGCAGTTCTTC